This T cell receptor beta chain was found in a study of OX40 agonist ivuxolimab in advanced cancers. Notes on the research overall: Ivuxolimab, which targeted the costimulatory receptor OX40 (CD134), was an agonistic, fully human IgG2 monoclonal antibody. In the dose-escalation cohort, approximately 80% of patients were male, and the mean age was approximately 60 years with a range of about 23 to 79. The purpose of peripheral TCRbeta sequencing was to test whether ivuxolimab changed TCR sequence diversity and led to clonal T-cell expansion. Intravenous ivuxolimab was administered to patients every 2 weeks at six dose levels: 0.01, 0.1, 0.3, 1.5, 3 and 10 mg/kg. Of the roughly 50 dose-escalation patients, hepatocellular carcinoma was present in about 20, melanoma in approximately 15, renal cell carcinoma in 9 and head and neck cancer in 9. The paper describes the monotherapy dose-escalation part (N = 52 patients) of the phase I trial of ivuxolimab. Partial responses occurred in three dose-escalation patients, of whom one had hepatocellular carcinoma and two had cutaneous melanoma. Prior anti-PD-1, anti-PD-L1 or anti-CTLA-4 therapy was permitted, and checkpoint inhibitors had been received by less than 45% of dose-escalation patients.

A remark on this clone: Its recognized antigen is unknown. Per-base quality was not reported, and no clone a single base away is much larger than it.

Taken from cysteine to phenylalanine, the CDR3 has 14 residues. CDR3 DNA is the only sequence kept; it has 42 bases, read in frame from the first base. V was cut back by 6 bases and J by 7 bases, leaving a gap of 19 bases between them. As encoded in the germline V gene, CDR1 is MNHEY while CDR2 is SVGAGI. The trial excluded patients who had a history of autoimmune disease or were on systemic immunosuppression. In every dose cohort, peripheral blood was drawn for TCR sequencing at baseline, cycle 4 day 1, and cycle 7 day 1. Samples were obtained from an open-label, multicenter, first-in-human phase I dose-escalation trial of ivuxolimab. Adults with locally advanced or metastatic melanoma, renal cell, hepatocellular, or head and neck squamous cell carcinoma were enrolled in the trial. Before TCR sequencing, CD4+ T cells and CD8+ T cells were sorted from peripheral blood as separate populations. The research as a whole found: In the 0.1-3.0 mg/kg groups, partial responders were among the patients with the lowest normalized peripheral clonal expansion, particularly in CD8+ T cells. Antigen specificity was not determined for the clonally expanded peripheral T cells. After ivuxolimab, expanded clones were on average more numerous among CD8+ T cells than among CD4+ T cells. Low levels of normalized T-cell clonal expansion were also shown by some nonresponding patients. At doses from 0.1 to 3.0 mg/kg, clonal expansion was seen in both CD4+ and CD8+ blood T cells between baseline and week 6.

For sequencing of the TCRbeta CDR3 region, genomic DNA was extracted from the sorted cells. The immunoSEQ Assay was used for sequencing of TCRbeta CDR3 regions. TCRdb carries this immuneACCESS record with in-frame sequences only. Its versions omit some clonotypes, under half of them owing to an unresolved V gene in the studies checked, with the rest unexplained. Here the sample has around 56,000 clones; around 89% occur a single time. Roughly 1.3% of the sample comes from the top ten. Material: CD4+ or CD8+ T cells sorted from blood, obtained in a trial of the OX40 agonist ivuxolimab. The TCR sequence derives from an adult with an advanced solid tumor such as melanoma, head and neck, liver or kidney cancer. The chain joins TRBV6-5 to TRBJ2-7, with no confident D gene call. This receptor has the CDR3 CASSQPERPGEQYF. At the DNA level, the sequence is TGTGCCAGCAGCCAACCGGAGAGACCAGGAGAGCAGTACTTC.